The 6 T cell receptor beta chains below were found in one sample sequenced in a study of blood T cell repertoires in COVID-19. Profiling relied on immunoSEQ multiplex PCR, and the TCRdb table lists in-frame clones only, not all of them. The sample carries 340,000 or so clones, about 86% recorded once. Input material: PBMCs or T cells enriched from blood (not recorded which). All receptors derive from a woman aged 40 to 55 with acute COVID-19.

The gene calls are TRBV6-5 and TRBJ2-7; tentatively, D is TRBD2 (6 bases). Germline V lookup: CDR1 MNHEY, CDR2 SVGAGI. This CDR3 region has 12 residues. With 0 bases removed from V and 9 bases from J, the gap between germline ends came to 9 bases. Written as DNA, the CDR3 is TGTGCCAGCAGTTACTCGGAGGGGCGGCAGTACTTC. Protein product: CASSYSEGRQYF.

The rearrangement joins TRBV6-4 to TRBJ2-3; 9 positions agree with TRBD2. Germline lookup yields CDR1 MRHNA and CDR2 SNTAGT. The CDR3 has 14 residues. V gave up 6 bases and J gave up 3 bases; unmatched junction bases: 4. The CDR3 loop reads CASSDGLATDTQYF. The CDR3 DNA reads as TGTGCCAGCAGCGATGGACTAGCGACAGATACGCAGTATTTT.

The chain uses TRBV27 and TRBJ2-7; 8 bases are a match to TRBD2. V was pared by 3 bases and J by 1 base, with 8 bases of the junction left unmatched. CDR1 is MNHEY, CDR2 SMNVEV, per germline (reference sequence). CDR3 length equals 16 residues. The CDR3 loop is CASSLFYSGASYEQYF. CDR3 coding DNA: TGTGCCAGCAGTTTGTTCTATAGCGGGGCGTCCTACGAGCAGTACTTC.

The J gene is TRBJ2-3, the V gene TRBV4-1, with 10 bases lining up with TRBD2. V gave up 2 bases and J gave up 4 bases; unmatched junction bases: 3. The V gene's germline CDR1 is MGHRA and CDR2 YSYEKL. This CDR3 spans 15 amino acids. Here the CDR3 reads CASSQKRGGADTQYF. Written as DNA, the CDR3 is TGCGCCAGCAGCCAAAAGCGGGGGGGCGCAGATACGCAGTATTTT.

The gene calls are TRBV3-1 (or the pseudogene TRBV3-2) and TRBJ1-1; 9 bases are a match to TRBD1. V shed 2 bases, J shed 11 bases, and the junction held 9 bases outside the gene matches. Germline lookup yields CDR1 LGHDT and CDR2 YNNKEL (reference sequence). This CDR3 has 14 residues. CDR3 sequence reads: CASSQPGQGFPAFF. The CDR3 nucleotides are TGTGCCAGCAGCCAACCGGGACAGGGTTTTCCGGCTTTCTTT.

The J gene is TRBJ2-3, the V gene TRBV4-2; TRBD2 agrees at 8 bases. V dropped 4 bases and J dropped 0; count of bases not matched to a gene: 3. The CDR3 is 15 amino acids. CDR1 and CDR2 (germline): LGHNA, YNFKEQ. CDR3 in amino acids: CASSPSSGSTDTQYF. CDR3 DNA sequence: TGTGCCAGCAGCCCCTCTAGCGGGAGCACAGATACGCAGTATTTT.